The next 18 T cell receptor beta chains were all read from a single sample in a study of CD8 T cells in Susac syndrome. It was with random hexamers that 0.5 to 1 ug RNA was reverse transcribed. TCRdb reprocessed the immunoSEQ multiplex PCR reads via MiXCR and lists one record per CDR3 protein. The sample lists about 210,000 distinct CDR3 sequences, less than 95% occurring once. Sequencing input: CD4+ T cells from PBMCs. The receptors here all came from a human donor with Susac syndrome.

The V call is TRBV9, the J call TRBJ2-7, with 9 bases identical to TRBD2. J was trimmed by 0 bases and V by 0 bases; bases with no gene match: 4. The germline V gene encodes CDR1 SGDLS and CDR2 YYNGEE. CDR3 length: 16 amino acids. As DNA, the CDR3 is TGTGCCAGCAGCGTAGGGACTAGCGCGGACTCCTACGAGCAGTACTTC. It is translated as CASSVGTSADSYEQYF.

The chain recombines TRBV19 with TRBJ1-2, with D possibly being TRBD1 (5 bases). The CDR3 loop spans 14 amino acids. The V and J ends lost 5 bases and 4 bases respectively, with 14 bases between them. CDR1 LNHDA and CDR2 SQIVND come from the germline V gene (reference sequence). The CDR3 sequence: CASSGGDLGYGYTF. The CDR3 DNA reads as TGTGCCAGTAGTGGAGGGGATCTGGGCTATGGCTACACCTTC.

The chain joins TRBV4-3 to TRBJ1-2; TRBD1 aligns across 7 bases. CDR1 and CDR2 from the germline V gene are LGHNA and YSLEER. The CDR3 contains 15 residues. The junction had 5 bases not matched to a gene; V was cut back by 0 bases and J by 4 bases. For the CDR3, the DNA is TGCGCCAGCAGCCAAGATCTGGACAGGCCCTATGGCTACACCTTC. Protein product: CASSQDLDRPYGYTF.

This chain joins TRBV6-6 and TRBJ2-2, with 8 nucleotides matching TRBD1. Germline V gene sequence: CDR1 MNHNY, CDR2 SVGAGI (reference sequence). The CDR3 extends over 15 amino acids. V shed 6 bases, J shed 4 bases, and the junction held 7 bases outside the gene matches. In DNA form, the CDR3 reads TGTGCCAGCAGGGTGGACAGGGTGCCCACCGGGGAGCTGTTTTTT. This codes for CASRVDRVPTGELFF.

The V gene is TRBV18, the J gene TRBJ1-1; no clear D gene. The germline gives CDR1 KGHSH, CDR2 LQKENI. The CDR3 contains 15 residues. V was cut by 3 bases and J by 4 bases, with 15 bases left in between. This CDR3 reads CASSPGAAQFTEAFF. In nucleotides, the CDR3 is TGTGCCAGCTCACCGGGAGCCGCTCAATTCACTGAAGCTTTCTTT.

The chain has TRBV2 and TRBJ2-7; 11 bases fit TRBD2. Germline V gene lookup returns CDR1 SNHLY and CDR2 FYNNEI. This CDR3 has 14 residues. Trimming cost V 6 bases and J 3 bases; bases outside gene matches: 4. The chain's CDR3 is CASRDTSGGYEQYF. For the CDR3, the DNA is TGTGCCAGCAGGGATACTAGCGGGGGCTACGAGCAGTACTTC.

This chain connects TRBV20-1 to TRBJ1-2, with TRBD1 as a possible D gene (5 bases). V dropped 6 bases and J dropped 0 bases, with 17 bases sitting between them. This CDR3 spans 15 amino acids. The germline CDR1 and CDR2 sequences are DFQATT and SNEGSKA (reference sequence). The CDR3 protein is CSAPPTAHSNYGYTF. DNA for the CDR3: TGCAGTGCCCCCCCGACAGCCCATTCTAACTATGGCTACACCTTC.

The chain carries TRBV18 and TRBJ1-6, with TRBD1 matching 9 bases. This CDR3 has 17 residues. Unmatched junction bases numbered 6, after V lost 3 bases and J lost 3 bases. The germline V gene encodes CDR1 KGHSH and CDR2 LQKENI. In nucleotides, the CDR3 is TGTGCCAGCTCACCTTCACAGGGGGCCGGCTATAATTCACCCCTCCACTTT. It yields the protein CASSPSQGAGYNSPLHF.

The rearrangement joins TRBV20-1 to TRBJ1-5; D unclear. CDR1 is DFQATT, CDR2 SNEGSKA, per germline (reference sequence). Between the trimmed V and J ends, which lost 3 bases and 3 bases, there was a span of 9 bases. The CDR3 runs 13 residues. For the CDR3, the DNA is TGCAGTGCTAGCGCGGGTTACAATCAGCCCCAGCATTTT. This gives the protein CSASAGYNQPQHF.

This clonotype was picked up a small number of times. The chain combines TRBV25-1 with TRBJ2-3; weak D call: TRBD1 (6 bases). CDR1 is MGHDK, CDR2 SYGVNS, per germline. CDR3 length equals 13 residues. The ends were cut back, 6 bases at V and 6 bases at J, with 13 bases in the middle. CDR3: CASRQTGWDTQYF. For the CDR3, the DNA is TGTGCCAGCAGACAGACAGGTTGGGATACGCAGTATTTT.

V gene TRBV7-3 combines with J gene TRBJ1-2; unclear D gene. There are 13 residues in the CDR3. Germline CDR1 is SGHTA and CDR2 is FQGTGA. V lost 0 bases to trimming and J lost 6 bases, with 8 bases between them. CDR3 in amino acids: CASSLTPGNGYTF. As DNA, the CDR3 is TGTGCCAGCAGCTTAACGCCGGGGAATGGCTACACCTTC.

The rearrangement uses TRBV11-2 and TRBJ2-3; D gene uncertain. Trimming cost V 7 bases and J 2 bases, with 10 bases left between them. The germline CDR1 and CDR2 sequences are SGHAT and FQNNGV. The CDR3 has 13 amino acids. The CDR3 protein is CASKPADTDTQYF. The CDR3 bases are TGTGCCAGCAAACCCGCGGACACAGATACGCAGTATTTT.

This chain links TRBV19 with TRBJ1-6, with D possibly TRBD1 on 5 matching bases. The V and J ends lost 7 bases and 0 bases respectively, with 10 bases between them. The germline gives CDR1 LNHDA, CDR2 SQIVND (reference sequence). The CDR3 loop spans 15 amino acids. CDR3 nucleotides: TGTGCCAGTAAATCAGGGATCTCCTATAATTCACCCCTCCACTTT. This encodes CASKSGISYNSPLHF. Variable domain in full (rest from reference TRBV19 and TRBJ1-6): DGGITQSPKYLFRKEGQNVTLSCEQNLNHDAMYWYRQDPGQGLRLIYYSQIVNDFQKGDIAEGYSVSREKKESFPLTVTSAQKNPTAFYLCASKSGISYNSPLHFGNGTRLTVT.

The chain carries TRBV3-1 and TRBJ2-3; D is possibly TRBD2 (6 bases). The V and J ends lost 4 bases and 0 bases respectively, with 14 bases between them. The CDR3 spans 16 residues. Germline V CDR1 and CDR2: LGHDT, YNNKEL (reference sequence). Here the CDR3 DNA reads TGTGCCAGCAGCCCCCAGTGGGGACTTAGCACAGATACGCAGTATTTT. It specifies CASSPQWGLSTDTQYF.

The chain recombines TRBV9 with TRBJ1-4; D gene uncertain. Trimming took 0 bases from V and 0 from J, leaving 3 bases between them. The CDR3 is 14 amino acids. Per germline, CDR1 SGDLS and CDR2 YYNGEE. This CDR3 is CASSVAATNEKLFF. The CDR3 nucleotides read TGTGCCAGCAGCGTAGCAGCAACTAATGAAAAACTGTTTTTT.

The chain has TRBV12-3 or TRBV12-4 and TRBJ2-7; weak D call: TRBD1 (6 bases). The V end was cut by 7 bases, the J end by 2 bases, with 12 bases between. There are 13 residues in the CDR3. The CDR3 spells CASIMTGTYEQYF. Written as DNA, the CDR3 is TGTGCCAGCATTATGACAGGAACCTACGAGCAGTACTTC.

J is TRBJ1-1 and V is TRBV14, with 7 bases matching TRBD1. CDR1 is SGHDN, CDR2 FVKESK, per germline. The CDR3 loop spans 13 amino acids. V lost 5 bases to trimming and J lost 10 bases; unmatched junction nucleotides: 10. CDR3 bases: TGTGCCAGCAGCTTGGGACAGTGGGGGGTAGCTTTCTTT. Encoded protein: CASSLGQWGVAFF.

CDR3 region: CAWGPGQLNTEAFF. Written as DNA, the CDR3 is TGTGCCTGGGGCCCGGGGCAGCTGAACACTGAAGCTTTCTTT. V and J are TRBV30 and TRBJ1-1; D possibly corresponds to TRBD1 (5 bases). Per the germline V gene, CDR1 is GTSNPN and CDR2 is SVGIG (reference sequence). The germline V and J ends were trimmed by 5 bases and 0 bases, with 13 bases remaining between them. The CDR3 is made up of 14 amino acids.